These T cell receptor beta chains were read from a single sample in a study of response to subunit inactivated influenza vaccine. Each CDR3 protein is one row after TCRdb ran MiXCR on the RT-PCR reads. The table has about 240,000 distinct CDR3 sequences, 12% seen once. The sequencing used non-naive T cells sorted from PBMCs, collected 14 to 15 days before vaccination. These receptors were collected from a man in his forties or fifties who received an inactivated influenza vaccine. Each CDR3 is given with its conserved first and last residue. D genes are given only for firm matches. Not every row has a clone size; where given, it reads once, few, many or a size class.

size	J	D	length	V	CDR3	DNA
few	TRBJ2-3	TRBD2	15	TRBV5-1	CASRYSGGKADTQYF	TGCGCCAGCAGATATTCGGGAGGGAAGGCAGATACGCAGTATTTT
many	TRBJ2-7	TRBD1	14	TRBV6-1	CASEGQGHSYEQYF	TGTGCCAGCGAGGGACAGGGACACTCCTACGAGCAGTACTTC
few	TRBJ1-1	.	13	TRBV28	CATVDGGNLEAFF	TGTGCCACCGTAGACGGGGGAAACCTTGAAGCTTTCTTT
many	TRBJ1-1	TRBD1	15	TRBV12-3/TRBV12-4	CASSSWTGKNTEAFF	TGTGCCAGCAGTTCATGGACAGGGAAGAACACTGAAGCTTTCTTT
.	TRBJ2-1	.	16	TRBV7-9	CASSGGASDFYNEQFF	TGTGCCAGCAGTGGGGGGGCTAGCGACTTTTACAATGAGCAGTTCTTC
few	TRBJ2-1	TRBD2	13	TRBV20-1	CSAYSGRGNEQFF	TGCAGTGCTTATAGCGGGAGAGGGAATGAGCAGTTCTTC
.	TRBJ1-2	.	13	TRBV27	CASAFTGFYGYTF	TGTGCCAGCGCCTTTACAGGGTTCTATGGCTACACCTTC
many	TRBJ2-7	.	14	TRBV5-1	CASSLSGPEDEQYF	TGCGCCAGCAGCTTAAGTGGTCCTGAGGACGAGCAGTACTTC
few	TRBJ2-7	.	13	TRBV20-1	CSAWTGSSYEQYF	TGCAGTGCGTGGACTGGGAGCTCCTACGAGCAGTACTTC
many	TRBJ1-6	TRBD1	15	TRBV5-1	CASSFGGQKDSPLHF	TGCGCCAGCAGCTTCGGGGGACAGAAGGATTCACCCCTCCACTTT
few	TRBJ1-1	TRBD1	15	TRBV12-3/TRBV12-4	CASSFLAGGNTEAFF	TGTGCCAGCAGTTTCCTGGCAGGGGGGAACACTGAAGCTTTCTTT
few	TRBJ2-2	.	17	TRBV9	CASSVVARTLNTGELFF	TGTGCCAGCAGCGTAGTAGCGCGGACCCTGAACACCGGGGAGCTGTTTTTT
few	TRBJ2-3	.	14	TRBV5-1	CASSSRVNTDTQYF	TGCGCCAGCAGCTCCCGGGTTAACACAGATACGCAGTATTTT
.	TRBJ2-1	TRBD2	18	TRBV4-3	CASSQEVAGTRGNGEQFF	TGCGCCAGCAGCCAAGAAGTGGCAGGGACTAGGGGGAACGGTGAGCAGTTCTTC
.	TRBJ2-7	TRBD1	15	TRBV18	CASSPPYGTGFEQYF	TGTGCCAGCTCACCACCATATGGGACAGGGTTCGAGCAGTACTTC
.	TRBJ2-7	TRBD1	13	TRBV5-1	CASSPGTVREHYF	TGCGCCAGCAGCCCCGGGACAGTTCGCGAGCACTACTTC
.	TRBJ2-1	.	13	TRBV20-1	CSARIRLDNEQFF	TGCAGTGCCCGGATCCGACTGGACAATGAGCAGTTCTTC
.	TRBJ1-2	TRBD1	16	TRBV28	CASRGGQGALFYGYTF	TGTGCCAGCAGGGGAGGACAGGGGGCCCTCTTCTATGGCTACACCTTC
few	TRBJ1-1	.	17	TRBV7-8	CASSFTPRGLMNTEAFF	TGTGCCAGCAGCTTCACCCCCAGGGGACTCATGAACACTGAAGCTTTCTTT
few	TRBJ2-5	TRBD1	12	TRBV29-1	CSATGIIETQYF	TGCAGCGCGACAGGGATTATAGAGACCCAGTACTTC
few	TRBJ1-1	.	14	TRBV7-2	CASSERQQNTEAFF	TGTGCCAGCAGCGAGCGACAGCAGAACACTGAAGCTTTCTTT
few	TRBJ2-5	.	12	TRBV10-2	CASSYALETQYF	TGCGCCAGCAGTTATGCCCTAGAGACCCAGTACTTC
few	TRBJ2-2	.	15	TRBV15	CATSSQTQGFGELFF	TGTGCCACCAGCAGCCAGACCCAGGGATTCGGGGAGCTGTTTTTT
few	TRBJ2-4	TRBD2	14	TRBV20-1	CSATSGGRQNIQYF	TGCAGTGCTACTAGCGGGGGACGACAAAACATTCAGTACTTC
many	TRBJ2-1	TRBD2	15	TRBV18	CASSPSSGDYNEQFF	TGTGCCAGCTCACCAAGTAGCGGGGACTACAATGAGCAGTTCTTC
many	TRBJ1-5	.	11	TRBV28	CASSTLDSQHF	TGTGCCAGCAGTACTCTAGACAGCCAGCATTTT
.	TRBJ2-2	.	14	TRBV18	CASSPPKPSGELFF	TGTGCCAGCTCACCACCGAAGCCCTCCGGGGAGCTGTTTTTT
.	TRBJ1-1	TRBD1	15	TRBV6-5	CASSYSGQGRVEAFF	TGTGCCAGCAGTTACTCCGGACAGGGCAGAGTTGAAGCTTTCTTT
.	TRBJ1-5	TRBD1	12	TRBV20-1	CSHGQGDQPQHF	TGCAGCCACGGACAGGGGGATCAGCCCCAGCATTTT
.	TRBJ2-3	TRBD2	15	TRBV20-1	CSATTTSGTSDTQYF	TGCAGTGCAACGACGACTAGCGGGACATCAGATACGCAGTATTTT
many	TRBJ1-1	TRBD1	15	TRBV6-2/TRBV6-3	CASSNERDRVPEAFF	TGTGCCAGCAGTAATGAGCGGGACAGGGTCCCTGAAGCTTTCTTT
.	TRBJ2-7	.	15	TRBV9	CASSGGTAKGGEQYF	TGTGCCAGCAGCGGAGGGACAGCGAAGGGGGGCGAGCAGTACTTC
.	TRBJ2-1	TRBD2	14	TRBV7-2	CASSLEAGYNEQFF	TGTGCCAGCAGCTTAGAAGCGGGATACAATGAGCAGTTCTTC
.	TRBJ2-3	TRBD1	16	TRBV7-8	CASSPGWDRGLYTQYF	TGTGCCAGCAGCCCCGGATGGGACAGGGGCCTCTATACGCAGTATTTT
few	TRBJ1-5	.	15	TRBV7-2	CASSSGSPVGGSQHF	TGTGCCAGCAGCTCCGGGTCCCCAGTTGGAGGGTCCCAGCATTTT
.	TRBJ2-3	.	13	TRBV10-3	CAIMGTGTDTQYF	TGTGCCATCATGGGGACTGGTACAGATACGCAGTATTTT
.	TRBJ1-4	.	13	TRBV6-6	CASIDRQNEKLFF	TGTGCCAGCATTGATCGGCAAAATGAAAAACTGTTTTTT
few	TRBJ1-1	.	15	TRBV28	CASSYLVGMNTEAFF	TGTGCCAGCAGTTACCTGGTTGGAATGAACACTGAAGCTTTCTTT
few	TRBJ2-1	.	13	TRBV19	CASSTTRGNEQFF	TGTGCCAGTAGTACGACGAGGGGCAATGAGCAGTTCTTC
many	TRBJ2-1	TRBD2	16	TRBV3-1	CASSQVAGRYYNEQFF	TGTGCCAGCAGCCAAGTCGCCGGGAGGTACTACAATGAGCAGTTCTTC
.	TRBJ1-1	TRBD1	17	TRBV4-1	CASTLSGTGASGTEAFF	TGCGCCAGCACCCTATCCGGGACAGGGGCTTCGGGGACTGAAGCTTTCTTT
few	TRBJ2-5	.	12	TRBV4-2	CASSQDSETQYF	TGTGCCAGCAGCCAAGATTCGGAGACCCAGTACTTC
many	TRBJ2-1	.	12	TRBV7-9	CASSLGSYEQFF	TGTGCCAGCAGCTTAGGGTCGTATGAGCAGTTCTTC
many	TRBJ1-6	TRBD1	14	TRBV10-2	CASSEGQGYSPLHF	TGCGCCAGCAGTGAGGGACAGGGGTATTCACCCCTCCACTTT
.	TRBJ1-1	.	14	TRBV2	CASSVEGLNTEAFF	TGTGCCAGCAGTGTGGAGGGGCTGAACACTGAAGCTTTCTTT
few	TRBJ2-7	.	15	TRBV5-1	CASSLSRGPFYEQYF	TGCGCCAGCAGCTTGAGCAGGGGCCCCTTCTACGAGCAGTACTTC
many	TRBJ2-5	TRBD2	14	TRBV7-9	CASSPTSVQETQYF	TGTGCCAGCAGCCCGACTAGCGTTCAAGAGACCCAGTACTTC
few	TRBJ2-1	TRBD2	14	TRBV5-5	CASSLTGLANEQFF	TGTGCCAGCAGCCTAACGGGACTAGCGAATGAGCAGTTCTTC
few	TRBJ1-5	.	14	TRBV29-1	CSVVETDPNQPQHF	TGCAGCGTTGTAGAAACCGACCCAAATCAGCCCCAGCATTTT
few	TRBJ2-3	TRBD2	16	TRBV4-3	CASSQDPAGGDNTQYF	TGCGCCAGCAGCCAAGACCCCGCGGGGGGGGACAATACGCAGTATTTT
many	TRBJ2-1	.	14	TRBV5-1	CASSFPNVGNEQFF	TGCGCCAGCAGCTTTCCTAACGTGGGGAATGAGCAGTTCTTC
many	TRBJ2-1	TRBD2	15	TRBV7-2	CASSPRRGLAGEQFF	TGTGCCAGCAGCCCACGTAGGGGACTAGCAGGGGAGCAGTTCTTC
many	TRBJ2-3	TRBD2	13	TRBV20-1	CSVTSALTDTQYF	TGCAGTGTTACTAGCGCCCTCACAGATACGCAGTATTTT
.	TRBJ2-1	.	14	TRBV5-6	CASSQTAGIDEQFF	TGTGCCAGCAGCCAAACGGCAGGGATCGATGAGCAGTTCTTC